These 20 T cell receptor beta chains originate from one sample sequenced in a study of blood T cell repertoires in COVID-19. The repertoire was sequenced with immunoSEQ multiplex PCR; TCRdb's copy has only in-frame clones and lacks some. The data show about 290,000 clones, around nine tenths seen once. Sequencing used peripheral blood. These receptors were taken from a woman aged 30 to 39 with COVID-19, enrolled during active disease.

In this sample, this clone turned up a few times. This chain uses TRBV3-1 (or the pseudogene TRBV3-2) with TRBJ1-6, with a weak D call TRBD1 (5 bases). The CDR3 runs to 17 residues. Germline CDR1 reads LGHDT; CDR2 reads YNNKEL (reference sequence). Trimming shortened V by 4 bases and J by 6 bases, and 19 bases separated the two germline ends. CDR3 DNA: TGTGCCAGCAGCCTAACCCATGGGGGGAACCCTAATTCACCCCTCCACTTT. Protein product: CASSLTHGGNPNSPLHF.

The chain recombines TRBV19 with TRBJ2-3; TRBD2 matches at 7 bases. Germline loops: CDR1 LNHDA, CDR2 SQIVND (reference sequence). With V trimmed by 5 bases and J by 4 bases, 12 bases remained unmatched. The length of the CDR3 is 16 residues. CDR3 in DNA: TGTGCCAGTAGTTCCCGACTAGCTCGGGGGGCAGATACGCAGTATTTT. Its protein product is CASSSRLARGADTQYF.

The chain joins TRBV6-2 or TRBV6-3 to TRBJ2-7; 11 nucleotides agree with TRBD1. Per the germline V gene, CDR1 is MNHEY and CDR2 is SVGEGT. This CDR3 is built from 17 residues. V shed 4 bases and J 6 bases; nucleotides not matched to a gene: 14. The CDR3 nucleotides read TGTGCCAGCAGTTCCTTACCCTATGGACAGGGGGCGGGCGAGCAGTACTTC. Amino acids: CASSSLPYGQGAGEQYF.

The genes are TRBV5-1 and TRBJ1-4, with D unresolved. V was clipped by 3 bases and J by 0 bases, with 9 bases between them. The CDR3 is 15 amino acids. Germline V gene data show CDR1 as SGHRS and CDR2 as YFSETQ. The DNA of the CDR3 is TGCGCCAGCAGCTCGGGAGTTGCAACTAATGAAAAACTGTTTTTT. Translation gives CASSSGVATNEKLFF.

The CDR3 loop is CAWSVARQTYSNQPQHF. As DNA, the CDR3 is TGTGCCTGGAGTGTAGCCCGACAGACTTATAGCAATCAGCCCCAGCATTTT. The chain employs TRBV30 and TRBJ1-5; D is perhaps TRBD1 (5 bases). Deletions cut 0 bases from V and 0 bases from J, with 15 bases between. Germline V lookup: CDR1 GTSNPN, CDR2 SVGIG (reference sequence). The CDR3 runs 17 residues.

This chain links TRBV4-2 with TRBJ1-1; D is ambiguous. V was clipped by 1 base and J by 0 bases, with 9 bases between them. The CDR3 sequence is 15 residues long. Germline CDR1 and CDR2: LGHNA and YNFKEQ. CDR3 loop: CASSQGSGMNTEAFF. The CDR3 nucleotides read TGTGCCAGCAGCCAAGGGAGCGGGATGAACACTGAAGCTTTCTTT.

The chain uses TRBV4-1 and TRBJ1-2, with TRBD1 matching over 8 bases. V gave up 1 base and J gave up 1 base; unmatched junction bases: 2. Germline V gene sequence: CDR1 MGHRA, CDR2 YSYEKL. This CDR3 is built from 15 residues. This CDR3 reads CASSQGQGINYGYTF. CDR3 DNA sequence: TGCGCCAGCAGCCAAGGACAGGGGATTAACTATGGCTACACCTTC.

The V gene is TRBV30, the J gene TRBJ1-2, with 10 bases that match TRBD1. In germline, CDR1 is GTSNPN, CDR2 SVGIG (reference sequence). V shed 2 bases and J 5 bases; nucleotides not matched to a gene: 5. The CDR3 runs 14 residues. CDR3 coding DNA: TGTGCCTGGAGTTCTGAGGACAGGGGGTATGGCTACACCTTC. Its translation: CAWSSEDRGYGYTF.

This rearrangement joins TRBV5-1 to TRBJ1-2; D remains ambiguous. Germline CDR1 SGHRS, CDR2 YFSETQ. The CDR3 runs to 18 residues. With 0 bases removed from V and 0 bases from J, the gap between germline ends came to 18 bases. CDR3: CASSLAGASYPTNYGYTF. Here the CDR3 DNA reads TGCGCCAGCAGCTTGGCTGGAGCCTCCTATCCCACTAACTATGGCTACACCTTC.

This clone has a handful of counts. The chain has TRBV18 and TRBJ1-1; D unclear. This CDR3 spans 14 amino acids. Trimming took 3 bases from V and 2 from J, leaving 10 bases between them. Germline V gene data show CDR1 as KGHSH and CDR2 as LQKENI. This chain's CDR3 is CASSPGGRNTEAFF. CDR3 in DNA: TGTGCCAGCTCACCCGGAGGCCGAAACACTGAAGCTTTCTTT.

The chain is built from TRBV5-4 and TRBJ2-7; the D is unclear. Germline CDR1 SGHNT, CDR2 YYREEE (reference sequence). V dropped 3 bases and J dropped 5 bases, with 9 bases sitting between them. CDR3 length: 12 residues. CDR3: CASSSPRHEQYF. Written as DNA, the CDR3 is TGTGCCAGCAGCTCTCCGCGCCACGAGCAGTACTTC.

This chain links TRBV10-3 with TRBJ1-3; D perhaps matches TRBD1 (5 bases). V was shortened by 11 bases and J by 0 bases, with 17 bases between the two germline ends. Germline CDR1 reads ENHRY; CDR2 reads SYGVKD. The CDR3 totals 15 residues. The CDR3 loop is CASQGLINSGNTIYF. The CDR3 DNA follows: TGTGCCTCCCAGGGCCTTATCAACTCTGGAAACACCATATATTTT.

The rearrangement uses TRBV27 and TRBJ1-1; TRBD1 matches at 9 bases. The CDR3 sequence is 15 residues long. J gave up 5 bases and V 4 bases, and 8 bases lay outside the gene matches. Per germline, CDR1 MNHEY and CDR2 SMNVEV (reference sequence). Here the CDR3 DNA reads TGTGCCAGCAGTTGGGGAAACAGGGGGCGAACTGAAGCTTTCTTT. Translation: CASSWGNRGRTEAFF.

The table lists this clone with a count of one. The chain employs TRBV5-1 and TRBJ2-1; 7 positions match TRBD2. V shed 4 bases, J shed 0 bases, and the junction held 7 bases outside the gene matches. The germline V gene encodes CDR1 SGHRS and CDR2 YFSETQ. The CDR3 runs 16 residues. The CDR3 nucleotides are TGCGCCAGCAGCCCACTAGCGCCCCGCTCCTACAATGAGCAGTTCTTC. Residues: CASSPLAPRSYNEQFF. The entire variable domain, with the rest obtained from reference TRBV5-1 and TRBJ2-1, is as follows: KAGVTQTPRYLIKTRGQQVTLSCSPISGHRSVSWYQQTPGQGLQFLFEYFSETQRNKGNFPGRFSGRQFSNSRSEMNVSTLELGDSALYLCASSPLAPRSYNEQFFGPGTRLTVL.

The V and J genes are TRBV4-1 and TRBJ2-1, with TRBD1 identical over 9 bases. V lost 1 base to trimming and J lost 8 bases; unmatched junction nucleotides: 6. There are 15 residues in the CDR3. Germline V gene data show CDR1 as MGHRA and CDR2 as YSYEKL. The CDR3 bases are TGCGCCAGCAGCCAAGGGACAGGGGAGATAGATGAGCAGTTCTTC. Translating it yields CASSQGTGEIDEQFF.

This clone was found once. J is TRBJ2-7 and V is TRBV5-1, with D unclear. The CDR3 loop spans 13 amino acids. Germline CDR1 and CDR2: SGHRS and YFSETQ. Trimming pared 5 bases from V and 5 bases from J, leaving 14 bases between. CDR3 sequence (DNA): TGCGCCAGCAGTCCTATTAACTCGGACGAGCAGTACTTC. Its translation: CASSPINSDEQYF. The entire variable domain, with the rest obtained from reference TRBV5-1 and TRBJ2-7, is as follows: KAGVTQTPRYLIKTRGQQVTLSCSPISGHRSVSWYQQTPGQGLQFLFEYFSETQRNKGNFPGRFSGRQFSNSRSEMNVSTLELGDSALYLCASSPINSDEQYFGPGTRLTVT.

As DNA, the CDR3 is TGCAGCGTTGTTTACAGCCAAACCGGCTACACCTTC. Translated, it gives CSVVYSQTGYTF. The chain couples TRBV29-1 to TRBJ1-2; no clear D gene. Per the germline V gene, CDR1 is SQVTM and CDR2 is ANQGSEA. This CDR3 contains 12 residues. V was cut by 4 bases and J by 8 bases, with 14 bases left in between.

The gene calls are TRBV3-1 (or the pseudogene TRBV3-2) and TRBJ2-2; TRBD2 is a possible D gene (6 bases). Trimming pared 4 bases from V and 5 bases from J, leaving 11 bases between. This CDR3 is built from 14 residues. CDR1 LGHDT and CDR2 YNNKEL come from the germline V gene (reference sequence). The chain's CDR3 is CASSPRESTGELFF. CDR3 DNA: TGTGCCAGCAGCCCCCGGGAGAGTACCGGGGAGCTGTTTTTT.

This clone occurred once. V gene TRBV3-1 (or the pseudogene TRBV3-2) combines with J gene TRBJ1-6; unclear D gene. Trimming cost V 3 bases and J 12 bases, with 9 bases left between them. CDR1 and CDR2 from the germline V gene are LGHDT and YNNKEL (reference sequence). CDR3 length equals 12 residues. CDR3 protein: CASSQRSRPLHF. The CDR3 nucleotides are TGTGCCAGCAGCCAGCGAAGTCGACCCCTCCACTTT.

The genes are TRBV28 and TRBJ1-5; 8 bases are a match to TRBD1. The germline gives CDR1 MDHEN, CDR2 SYDVKM. CDR3 length: 17 residues. Losses at the gene ends were 7 bases for V and 1 base for J; bases not matched to a gene: 12. In DNA form, the CDR3 reads TGTGCCAGCATAAAAGGGACAGGATCCATGAGCAATCAGCCCCAGCATTTT. It yields the protein CASIKGTGSMSNQPQHF.